This T cell receptor (beta chain) is from a study of graft-versus-host responses after intestinal transplantation. Method: immunoSEQ multiplex PCR; TCRdb's copy keeps in-frame clones and lacks some. The sample includes some 86,000 clones, approximately 90% of them seen just once. In regard to this clone: Its specificity is unknown.

V dropped 7 bases and J dropped 4 bases, with 20 bases sitting between them. Germline V gene lookup returns CDR1 MDHEN and CDR2 SYDVKM. The CDR3 is 16 residues long. J is TRBJ2-1 and V is TRBV28; a possible D gene is TRBD2 (6 bases). The sequenced sample was unstimulated CD4+ T cells sorted from spleen or lymph node cells, obtained before transplant. The source of this sequence is a human donor who was the organ donor for an intestinal transplant. CDR3 DNA sequence: TGTGCCAGCACGCGATCTCTAGCGACTAGGTACAATGAGCAGTTCTTC. Protein: CASTRSLATRYNEQFF.